This T cell receptor beta chain was sequenced in a study of T cell responses to AZD1222 COVID-19 vaccine. Generated by immunoSEQ multiplex PCR, the TCRdb table keeps only in-frame clones and is missing some. The sample has over 150,000 clones; 85% to 90% are singletons. Comments on this clone: The antigen remains undetermined.

General observations from the study: Variant regions that are unmutated are reportedly the target of nearly half of spike-specific TCRs. Baseline seropositivity characterized only six AZD1222 recipients. After the peak T cell response, and only then, were repertoires sampled. Increases in Spike-specific TCR breadth and depth were seen after two AZD1222 doses.

CDR3 length: 15 amino acids. Unmatched junction bases numbered 11, after V lost 7 bases and J lost 5 bases. CDR1 and CDR2 (germline): SGHTA, FQGNSA. This TCR was recovered from an adult in good health. V and J are TRBV7-2 and TRBJ2-3, with 8 nucleotides matching TRBD2. Source: peripheral blood, taken on day 0 of MenACWY control vaccination. The CDR3 DNA reads TGTGCCAGCAAACCCCCACCGGGGGGGATAGATACGCAGTATTTT. It specifies CASKPPPGGIDTQYF.